This T cell receptor (beta chain) was found in a study of T cell responses to AZD1222 COVID-19 vaccine. Per the germline V gene, CDR1 is SGHNT and CDR2 is YYREEE (reference sequence). V gave up 3 bases and J gave up 7 bases; unmatched junction bases: 8. The CDR3 has 15 residues. Sequenced by immunoSEQ multiplex PCR; TCRdb stores in-frame clones only, minus some. Of 90,000 or so clones listed, approximately 89% are singletons. Study results and caveats: Close to half of spike-specific TCRs reportedly recognize unmutated variant regions.

On this clone: Its antigen is not identified.

The sample consisted of peripheral blood, taken on day 0 of AZD1222 vaccination. The chain couples TRBV5-4 to TRBJ2-3; 10 nucleotides line up with TRBD2. The origin of this receptor is an adult in good health. The CDR3 protein is CASSSAGGPLYTQYF. The DNA for the CDR3 is TGTGCCAGCAGCTCAGCGGGAGGGCCTTTGTATACGCAGTATTTT.